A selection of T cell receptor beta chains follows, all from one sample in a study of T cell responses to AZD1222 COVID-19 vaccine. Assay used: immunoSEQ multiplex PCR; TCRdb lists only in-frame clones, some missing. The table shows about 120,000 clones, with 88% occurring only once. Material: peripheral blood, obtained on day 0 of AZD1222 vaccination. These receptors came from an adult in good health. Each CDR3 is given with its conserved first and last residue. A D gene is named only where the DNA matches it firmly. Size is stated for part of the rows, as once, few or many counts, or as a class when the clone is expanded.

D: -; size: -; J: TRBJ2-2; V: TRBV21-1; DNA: TGTGCCAGCAGCAGACCGCGGCTCCGAGTCGGGGAGCTGTTTTTT; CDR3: CASSRPRLRVGELFF
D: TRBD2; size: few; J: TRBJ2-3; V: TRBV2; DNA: TGTGCCAGCAGTGCGGGACTAGCGGGCCGCACAGATACGCAGTATTTT; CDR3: CASSAGLAGRTDTQYF
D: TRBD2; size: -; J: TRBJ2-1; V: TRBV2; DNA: TGTGCCAGCAGTGAAGAAAGACTAGCTACCGAGCAGTTCTTC; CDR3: CASSEERLATEQFF
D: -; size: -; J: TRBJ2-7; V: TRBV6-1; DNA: TGTGCCAGCAGTGAAGGGTTGACAAACTCCTACGAGCAGTACTTC; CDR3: CASSEGLTNSYEQYF
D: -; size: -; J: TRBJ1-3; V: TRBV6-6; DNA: TGTGCCAGCAGCGACGGGGGATACACCATATATTTT; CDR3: CASSDGGYTIYF
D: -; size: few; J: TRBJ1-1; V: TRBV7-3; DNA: TGTGCCAGCAGCGGTATTCTCGGAACTGAAGCTTTCTTT; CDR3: CASSGILGTEAFF
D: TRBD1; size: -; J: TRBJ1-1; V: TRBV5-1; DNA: TGCGCCAGCAGCTGGGGGGTCTCACAGGGGACTGAAGCTTTCTTT; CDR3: CASSWGVSQGTEAFF
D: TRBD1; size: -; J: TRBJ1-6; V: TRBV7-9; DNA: TGTGCCAGCAGCAAGGGACAGGGAATAGGGTCACCCCTCCACTTT; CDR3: CASSKGQGIGSPLHF
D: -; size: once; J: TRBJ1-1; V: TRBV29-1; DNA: TGCAGCGCCACACACACGGACACTGAAGCTTTCTTT; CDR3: CSATHTDTEAFF
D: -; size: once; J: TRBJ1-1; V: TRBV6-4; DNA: TGTGCCAGCAGTGTGGGGTGGGACACTGAAGCTTTCTTT; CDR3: CASSVGWDTEAFF
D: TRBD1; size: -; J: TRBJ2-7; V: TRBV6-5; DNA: TGTGCCAGCACCCCAGGGGACAGCACCTACGAGCAGTACTTC; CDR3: CASTPGDSTYEQYF
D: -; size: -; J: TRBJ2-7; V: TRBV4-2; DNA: TGTGCCAGCAGCCAATTCTCTTCCTCCTACGAGCAGTACTTC; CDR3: CASSQFSSSYEQYF
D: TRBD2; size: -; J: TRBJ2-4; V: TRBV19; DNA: TGTGCCAGTAGATCCCCGGGGGCGGGAGGGATGACCAAAAACATTCAGTACTTC; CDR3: CASRSPGAGGMTKNIQYF
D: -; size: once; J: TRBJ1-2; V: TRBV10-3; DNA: TGTGCCATCAGTGAGTCTCAGGGGATTAGCTATGGCTACACCTTC; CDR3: CAISESQGISYGYTF
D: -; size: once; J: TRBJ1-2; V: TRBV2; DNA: TGTGCCAGCAGGGGCCAGGGGAAGGGCTACACCTTC; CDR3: CASRGQGKGYTF
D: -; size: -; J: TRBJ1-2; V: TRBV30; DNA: TGTGCCTGGAGTGTTCTACATGGCTACACCTTC; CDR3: CAWSVLHGYTF
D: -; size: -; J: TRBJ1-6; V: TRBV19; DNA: TGTGCCAGTAGTCGGGACATTAATTCACCCCTCCACTTT; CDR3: CASSRDINSPLHF
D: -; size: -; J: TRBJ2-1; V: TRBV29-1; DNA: TGCAGCGTTGGGGCAAGAACTAGCAATGAGCAGTTCTTC; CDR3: CSVGARTSNEQFF
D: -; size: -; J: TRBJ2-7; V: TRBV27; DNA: TGTGCCAGCAGAATAACAGGGTTATCGTCCTCCTACGAGCAGTACTTC; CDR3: CASRITGLSSSYEQYF
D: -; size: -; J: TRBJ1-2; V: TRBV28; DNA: TGTGCCAGCAGGTCGGGGCCTAACTATGGCTACACCTTC; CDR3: CASRSGPNYGYTF
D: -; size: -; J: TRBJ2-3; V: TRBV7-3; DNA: TGTGCCAGCAGCTTCCGGGAAGGAGATACGCAGTATTTT; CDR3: CASSFREGDTQYF
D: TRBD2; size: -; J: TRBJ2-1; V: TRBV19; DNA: TGTGCCAGTAGTATAGGGAGCGGGAGACTTAGTGAGCAGTTCTTC; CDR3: CASSIGSGRLSEQFF
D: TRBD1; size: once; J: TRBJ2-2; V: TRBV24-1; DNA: TGTGCCACCAGGGACAGGGCGGCCGGGGAGCTGTTTTTT; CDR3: CATRDRAAGELFF
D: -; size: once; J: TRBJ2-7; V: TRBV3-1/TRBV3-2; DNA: TGTGCCAGCAGCCAATCGGGAACCGGGCACGAGCAGTACTTC; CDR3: CASSQSGTGHEQYF
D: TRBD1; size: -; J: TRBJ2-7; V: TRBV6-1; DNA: TGTGCCAGCAGTGCTTCCGGGACAGGGATCCACGAGCAGTACTTC; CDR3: CASSASGTGIHEQYF
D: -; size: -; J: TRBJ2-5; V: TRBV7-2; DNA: TGTGCCAGCAGCCTCAGACTAGGGCAAGAGACCCAGTACTTC; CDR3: CASSLRLGQETQYF
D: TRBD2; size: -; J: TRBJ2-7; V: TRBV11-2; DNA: TGTGCCAGCAGCCCGGGACTAGCGGGAGACGAGCAGTACTTC; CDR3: CASSPGLAGDEQYF
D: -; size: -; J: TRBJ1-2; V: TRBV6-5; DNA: TGTGCCAGCAACGAGTGGTATGGCTACACCTTC; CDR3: CASNEWYGYTF
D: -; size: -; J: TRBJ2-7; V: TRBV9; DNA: TGTGCCAGCAGCCCCGGGGAGCGGGTCTCCTACGAGCAGTACTTC; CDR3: CASSPGERVSYEQYF
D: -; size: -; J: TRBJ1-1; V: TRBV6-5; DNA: TGTGCCAGCAGTTCTCCATTTGGGAACACTGAAGCTTTCTTT; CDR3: CASSSPFGNTEAFF
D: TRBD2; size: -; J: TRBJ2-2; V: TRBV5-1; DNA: TGCGCCAGCAGGGCTAGCGGGACAAACGGGGAGCTGTTTTTT; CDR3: CASRASGTNGELFF
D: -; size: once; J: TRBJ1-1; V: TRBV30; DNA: TGTGCCTGGTCGCCAGGGCTGAACACTGAAGCTTTCTTT; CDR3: CAWSPGLNTEAFF
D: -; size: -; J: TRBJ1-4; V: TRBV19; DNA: TGTGCCAGTAGTATGCAACTTGGCGGTGAAAAACTGTTTTTT; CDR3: CASSMQLGGEKLFF
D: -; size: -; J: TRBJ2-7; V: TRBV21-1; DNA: -; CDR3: CASSKVGPGTGF
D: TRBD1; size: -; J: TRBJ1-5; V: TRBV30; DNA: TGTGCCTGGAGTTCGTCAGGGGGTTGGAATCAGCCCCAGCATTTT; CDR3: CAWSSSGGWNQPQHF
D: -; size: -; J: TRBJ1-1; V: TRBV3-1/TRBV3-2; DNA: TGTGCCAGCAGCCAAGGCGGGGTGGGGACTGAAGCTTTCTTT; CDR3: CASSQGGVGTEAFF
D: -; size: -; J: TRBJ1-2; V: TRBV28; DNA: TGTGCCAGCAGTGCCAGGGTGCGGTACACCTTC; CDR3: CASSARVRYTF
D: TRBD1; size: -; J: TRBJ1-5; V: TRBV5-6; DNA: TGTGCCAGCAGCCGAGACAGGGGGCGCGGTCAGCCCCAGCATTTT; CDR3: CASSRDRGRGQPQHF
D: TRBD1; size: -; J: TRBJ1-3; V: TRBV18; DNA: TGTGCCAGCTCACGTGACAGGGATCCTGGAAACACCATATATTTT; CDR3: CASSRDRDPGNTIYF
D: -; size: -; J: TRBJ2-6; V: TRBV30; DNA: TGTGCCTGGAACCGGGGATCCTCTGGGGCCAACGTCCTGACTTTC; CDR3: CAWNRGSSGANVLTF
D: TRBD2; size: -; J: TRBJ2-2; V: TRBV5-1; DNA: TGCGCCAGCAGCGGGAGCGGGAGGACCACCGGGGAGCTGTTTTTT; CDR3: CASSGSGRTTGELFF
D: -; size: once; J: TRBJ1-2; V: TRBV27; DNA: TGTGCCAGCAGTCCCTCCGTTCCTGGGGGCTACACCTTC; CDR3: CASSPSVPGGYTF
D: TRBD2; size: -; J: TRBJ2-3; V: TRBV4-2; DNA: TGTGCCAGCAGCCAAGATTATCGGACTAGCGGGACAGATACGCAGTATTTT; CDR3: CASSQDYRTSGTDTQYF
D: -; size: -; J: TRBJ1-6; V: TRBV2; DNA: TGTGCCAGCACCGTCGGACGGTCCGAACCCCTCCACTTT; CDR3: CASTVGRSEPLHF
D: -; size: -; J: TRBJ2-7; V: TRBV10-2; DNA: TGCGCCAGCAGTGAGTCGAGGCACCCCCAGTACTTC; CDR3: CASSESRHPQYF
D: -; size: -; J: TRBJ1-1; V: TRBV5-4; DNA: TGTGCCAGCAGCTTGGACGCAGGTATAAACACTGAAGCTTTCTTT; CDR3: CASSLDAGINTEAFF
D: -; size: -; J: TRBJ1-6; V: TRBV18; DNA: TGTGCCAGCTCACTAAGCCGCCAGAGCTCCTATAATTCACCCCTCCACTTT; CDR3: CASSLSRQSSYNSPLHF
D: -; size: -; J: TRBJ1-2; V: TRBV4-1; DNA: TGCGCCAGCAGCCAAGATAATGGGCTAGGGAGAGATGGCTACACCTTC; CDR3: CASSQDNGLGRDGYTF